This TCR beta chain was documented in a study of T cell changes during pregnancy in multiple sclerosis. TCRdb keeps only in-frame clones here, not all; method: immunoSEQ multiplex PCR. The sample includes 50,000 or so clones, around 94% of them seen just once. This CDR3 has 16 amino acids. From germline, CDR1 is MDHEN and CDR2 SYDVKM. With V trimmed by 4 bases and J by 0 bases, 6 bases remained unmatched. The receptor was derived from a female donor with multiple sclerosis, enrolled in a pregnancy study. The specimen was CD4+ T cells from peripheral blood mononuclear cells, collected in the third trimester of pregnancy. The V and J genes are TRBV28 and TRBJ2-3, with 8 bases lining up with TRBD2. DNA of the CDR3: TGTGCCAGCAGTTCCCCTGGCGGGAGGAGCACAGATACGCAGTATTTT. Translation: CASSSPGGRSTDTQYF.